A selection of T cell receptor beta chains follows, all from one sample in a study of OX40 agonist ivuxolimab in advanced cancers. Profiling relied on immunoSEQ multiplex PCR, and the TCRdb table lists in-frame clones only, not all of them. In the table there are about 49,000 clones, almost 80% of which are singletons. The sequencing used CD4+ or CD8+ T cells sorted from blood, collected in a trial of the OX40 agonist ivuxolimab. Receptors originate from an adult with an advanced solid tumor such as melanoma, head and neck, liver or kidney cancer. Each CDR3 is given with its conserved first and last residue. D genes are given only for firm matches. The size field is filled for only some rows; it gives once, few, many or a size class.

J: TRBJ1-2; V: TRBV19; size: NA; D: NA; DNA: TGTGCCAGTAGTACCCCAGCCGGGGCGAACTATGGCTACACCTTC; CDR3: CASSTPAGANYGYTF
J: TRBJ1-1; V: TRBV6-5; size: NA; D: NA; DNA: TGTGCCAGCAGTTCTCGGTGGACTGAAGCTTTCTTT; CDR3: CASSSRWTEAFF
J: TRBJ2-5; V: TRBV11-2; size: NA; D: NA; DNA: TGTGCCAGCCGCGATTGGAAGCGGGTTATGGGAGAGACCCAGTACTTC; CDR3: CASRDWKRVMGETQYF
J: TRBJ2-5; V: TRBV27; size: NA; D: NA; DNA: TGTGCCAGCAGTCCATTCTACGCGGTCCAAGAGACCCAGTACTTC; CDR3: CASSPFYAVQETQYF
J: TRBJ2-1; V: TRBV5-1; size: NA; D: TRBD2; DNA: TGCGCCAGCAGCTTGGGTAGCGGGAGAAGGGGTGAGCAGTTCTTC; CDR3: CASSLGSGRRGEQFF
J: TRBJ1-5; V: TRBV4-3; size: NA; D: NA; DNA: TGCGCCAGCAGCCAAGGTCTTAGCAATCAGCCCCAGCATTTT; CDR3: CASSQGLSNQPQHF
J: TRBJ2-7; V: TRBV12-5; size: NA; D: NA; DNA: TGTGCTAGTGGTCCAACAGGGAATATCTACGAGCAGTACTTC; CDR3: CASGPTGNIYEQYF
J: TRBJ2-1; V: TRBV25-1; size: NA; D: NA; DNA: TGTGCCAGCGTGGCGGGATTCGGTTCCTACAATGAGCAGTTCTTC; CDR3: CASVAGFGSYNEQFF
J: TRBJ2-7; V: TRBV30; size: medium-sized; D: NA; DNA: TGTGCCTGGACTCACGGGGGATACGAGCAGTACTTC; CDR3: CAWTHGGYEQYF
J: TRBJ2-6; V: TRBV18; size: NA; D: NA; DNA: TGTGCCAGCTCCGCACAGGGATCGATGAGTTCTGGGGCCAACGTCCTGACTTTC; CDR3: CASSAQGSMSSGANVLTF
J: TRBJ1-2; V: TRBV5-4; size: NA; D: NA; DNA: TGTGCCAGCAGCTTGGGGCAGCCAGCTAACTATGGCTACACCTTC; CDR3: CASSLGQPANYGYTF
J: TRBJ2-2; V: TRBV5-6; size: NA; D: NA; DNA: TGTGCCAGCAGCTCCCTTACACAGAACACCGGGGAGCTGTTTTTT; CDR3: CASSSLTQNTGELFF
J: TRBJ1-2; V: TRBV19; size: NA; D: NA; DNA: TGTGCCAGTAGTATGGTAGTAGGGTATGGCTACACCTTC; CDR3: CASSMVVGYGYTF
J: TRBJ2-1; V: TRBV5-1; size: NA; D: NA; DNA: TGCGCCAGCAGCCCCCGCCAGGGCGCAAACAATGAGCAGTTCTTC; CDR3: CASSPRQGANNEQFF
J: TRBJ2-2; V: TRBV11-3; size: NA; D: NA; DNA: TGTGCCAGCAGCGTCGACAGGCAGCTAACAGGGGAGCTGTTTTTT; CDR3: CASSVDRQLTGELFF
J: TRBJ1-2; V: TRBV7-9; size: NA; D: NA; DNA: TGTGCCAGCGAGCTATCAAGCCTAGGGATCCCAAACTATGGCTACACCTTC; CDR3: CASELSSLGIPNYGYTF
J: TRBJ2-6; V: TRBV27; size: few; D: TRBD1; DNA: TGTGCCAGCAGCCCAAGACAGGGGTTGGGACCTGGGGCCAACGTCCTGACTTTC; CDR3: CASSPRQGLGPGANVLTF
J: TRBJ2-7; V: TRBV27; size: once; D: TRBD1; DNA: TGTGCCAGCAGTTTATATTTTGCAGGGGGCCTTTACGAGCAGTACTTC; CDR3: CASSLYFAGGLYEQYF
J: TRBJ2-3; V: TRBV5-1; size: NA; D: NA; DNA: TGCGCCAGCAAAAGGGATGCGTATGCAGATACGCAGTATTTT; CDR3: CASKRDAYADTQYF
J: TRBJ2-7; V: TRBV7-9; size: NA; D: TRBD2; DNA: TGTGCCAGCAGCCCGGCTGGGGCGGGGGTATTGGACGAGCAGTACTTC; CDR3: CASSPAGAGVLDEQYF
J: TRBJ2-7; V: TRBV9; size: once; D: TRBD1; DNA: TGTGCCAGCAGCGGAGACAGGGACCCTACTGGCGAGCAGTACTTC; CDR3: CASSGDRDPTGEQYF
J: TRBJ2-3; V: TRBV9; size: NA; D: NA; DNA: TGTGCCAGCAGCGTTAGTTCGTACACAGATACGCAGTATTTT; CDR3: CASSVSSYTDTQYF
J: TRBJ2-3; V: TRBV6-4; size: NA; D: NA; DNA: TGTGCCAGCAGTGCACTCGAGGGGGGCACAGATACGCAGTATTTT; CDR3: CASSALEGGTDTQYF
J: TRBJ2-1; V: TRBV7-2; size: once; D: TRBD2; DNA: TGTGCCAGCAGCTTATTGGAGGGAGGCGGGGGGCAGTTCTTC; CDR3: CASSLLEGGGGQFF
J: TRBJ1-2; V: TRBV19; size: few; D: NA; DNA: TGTGCCAGTAGCGGGGGGCCAGGGGATCGGGGAGAGGGCTACACCTTC; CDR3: CASSGGPGDRGEGYTF
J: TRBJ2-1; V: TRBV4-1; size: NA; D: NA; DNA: TGCGCCAGCAGAAGCTATAGGGGTCTCAATGAGCAGTTCTTC; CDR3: CASRSYRGLNEQFF
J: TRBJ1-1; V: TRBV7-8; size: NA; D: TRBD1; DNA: TGTGCCAGCAGCTCACGTCCCGGGACAGGGGTGGCTGAAGCTTTCTTT; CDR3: CASSSRPGTGVAEAFF
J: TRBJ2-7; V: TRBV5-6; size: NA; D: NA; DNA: TGTGCCAGCAGCTTGGGTGGACTGGGACTTGCCTACGAGCAGTACTTC; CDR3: CASSLGGLGLAYEQYF
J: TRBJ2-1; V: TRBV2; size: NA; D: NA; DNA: TGTGCCAGCAGTGAGCTAGGCCTAAATGAGCAGTTCTTC; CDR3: CASSELGLNEQFF
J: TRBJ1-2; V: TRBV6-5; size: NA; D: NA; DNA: TGTGCCAGCAGTACTGACAGGCTCGGCTACACCTTC; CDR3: CASSTDRLGYTF
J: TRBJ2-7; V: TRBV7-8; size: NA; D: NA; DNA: TGTGCCAGCAGCTCCTCGGACAGCGGCGAGCAGTACTTC; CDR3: CASSSSDSGEQYF
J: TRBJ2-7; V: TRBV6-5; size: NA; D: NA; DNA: TGTGCCAGCAGACCCAACCGCCAAGGGGGGCAGTACTTC; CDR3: CASRPNRQGGQYF
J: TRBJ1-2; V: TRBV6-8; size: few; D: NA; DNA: TGTGCCAGCAGTTTCGACACCCCACAGGGCTACACCTTC; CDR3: CASSFDTPQGYTF
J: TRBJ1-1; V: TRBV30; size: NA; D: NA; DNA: TGTGCCTGGAGCCTAGGGGGGGCAAAAACTGAAGCTTTCTTT; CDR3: CAWSLGGAKTEAFF
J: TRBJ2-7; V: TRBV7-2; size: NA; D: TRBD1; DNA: TGTGCCAGCACCAGGGACAGGGGGCCTTACGAGCAGTACTTC; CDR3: CASTRDRGPYEQYF
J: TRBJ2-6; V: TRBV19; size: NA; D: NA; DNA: TGTGCCAGTAGTATTCTGGCAGCCATAGGGCCTGGGGCCAACGTCCTGACTTTC; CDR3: CASSILAAIGPGANVLTF
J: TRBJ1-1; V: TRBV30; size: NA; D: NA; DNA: TGTGCCTGGAGTGACCAGGGGTGGGCTGAAGCTTTCTTT; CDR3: CAWSDQGWAEAFF
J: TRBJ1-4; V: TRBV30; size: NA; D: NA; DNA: TGTGCCTGGAGTCCCTCCCTAGAAAAACTGTTTTTT; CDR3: CAWSPSLEKLFF
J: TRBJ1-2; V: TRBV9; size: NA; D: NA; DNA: TGTGCCAGCAGCGTTTCCCCCAACAGGGTTGGAGAAGATTATGGCTACACCTTC; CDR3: CASSVSPNRVGEDYGYTF
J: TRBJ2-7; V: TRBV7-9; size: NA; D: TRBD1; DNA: TGTGCCAGCAGCTTAGCGGGGACAGGGTCCTACGAGCAGTACTTC; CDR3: CASSLAGTGSYEQYF
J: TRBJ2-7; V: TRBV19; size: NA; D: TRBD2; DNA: TGTGCCAGTAGTAGGGGACTAGCGGGAAACTACGAGCAGTACTTC; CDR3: CASSRGLAGNYEQYF
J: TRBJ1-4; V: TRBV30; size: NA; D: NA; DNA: TGTGCCTGGAGTGTATCTGGGTCTAATGAAAAACTGTTTTTT; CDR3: CAWSVSGSNEKLFF
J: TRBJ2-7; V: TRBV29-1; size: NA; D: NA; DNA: TGCAGCGTATACCCGGCGCAGGGGAATCTCCACGAGCAGTACTTC; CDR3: CSVYPAQGNLHEQYF
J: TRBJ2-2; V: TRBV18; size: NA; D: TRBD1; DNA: TGTGCCAGCTCACAGGACAGGGGCACGACCGGGGAGCTGTTTTTT; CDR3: CASSQDRGTTGELFF
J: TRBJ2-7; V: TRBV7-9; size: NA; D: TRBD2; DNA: TGTGCCAGCAGCACCAATCCTAGCGGGAGGTCTACGGGGCAGTACTTC; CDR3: CASSTNPSGRSTGQYF
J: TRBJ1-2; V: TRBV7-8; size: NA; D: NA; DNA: TGTGCCAGCAGCTTAGCCCCAGAGAACTATGGCTACACCTTC; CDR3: CASSLAPENYGYTF
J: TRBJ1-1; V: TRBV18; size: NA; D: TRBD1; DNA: TGTGCCAGCTCACCGGGACAGGGGGCGTTCGTCGCTGAAGCTTTCTTT; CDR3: CASSPGQGAFVAEAFF
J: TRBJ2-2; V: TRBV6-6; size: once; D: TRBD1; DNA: TGTGCCAGCAGTGGGACAGGGGGCGGGAAGCTGTTTTTT; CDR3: CASSGTGGGKLFF
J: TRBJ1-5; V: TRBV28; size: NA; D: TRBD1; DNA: TGTGCCAGCGCCCCGACAGGGAGCAATCAGCCCCAGCATTTT; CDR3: CASAPTGSNQPQHF
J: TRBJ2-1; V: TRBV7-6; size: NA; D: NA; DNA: TGTGCCAGCAGCGCCCAGACCTACAATGAGCAGTTCTTC; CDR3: CASSAQTYNEQFF
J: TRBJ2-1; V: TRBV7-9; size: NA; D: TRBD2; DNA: TGTGCCAGCCGCCCCGGGACTAGCGGGAGCAATGAGCAGTTCTTC; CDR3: CASRPGTSGSNEQFF
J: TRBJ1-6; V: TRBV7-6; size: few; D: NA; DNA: TGTGCCAGCAGCTTAATGGCCCCGGGCGGTAGTTCACCCCTCCACTTT; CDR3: CASSLMAPGGSSPLHF
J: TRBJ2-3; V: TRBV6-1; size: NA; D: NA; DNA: TGTGCCAGCGGGGACGGACCGACGAGCACAGATACGCAGTATTTT; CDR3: CASGDGPTSTDTQYF
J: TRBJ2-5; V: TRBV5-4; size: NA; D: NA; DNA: TGTGCCAGCAGCTTGGCCGGGGGCGGAGAGACCCAGTACTTC; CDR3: CASSLAGGGETQYF
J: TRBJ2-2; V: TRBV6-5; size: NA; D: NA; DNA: TGTGCCAGCAGTTACGGGGTACACACCGGGGAGCTGTTTTTT; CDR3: CASSYGVHTGELFF
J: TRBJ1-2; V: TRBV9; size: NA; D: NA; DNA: TGTGCCAGCAGCCCCGGGGGCCGTAACTATGGCTACACCTTC; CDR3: CASSPGGRNYGYTF
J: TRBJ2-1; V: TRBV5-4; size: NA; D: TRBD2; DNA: TGTGCCAGCAGCCGGCCAGCGGGAGGGCCGGATGAGCAGTTCTTC; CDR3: CASSRPAGGPDEQFF
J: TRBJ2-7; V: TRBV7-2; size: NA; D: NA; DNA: TGTGCCAGCAGCCCCCTAGGGATGCGGACAGCCCTGTCCTACGAGCAGTACTTC; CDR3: CASSPLGMRTALSYEQYF